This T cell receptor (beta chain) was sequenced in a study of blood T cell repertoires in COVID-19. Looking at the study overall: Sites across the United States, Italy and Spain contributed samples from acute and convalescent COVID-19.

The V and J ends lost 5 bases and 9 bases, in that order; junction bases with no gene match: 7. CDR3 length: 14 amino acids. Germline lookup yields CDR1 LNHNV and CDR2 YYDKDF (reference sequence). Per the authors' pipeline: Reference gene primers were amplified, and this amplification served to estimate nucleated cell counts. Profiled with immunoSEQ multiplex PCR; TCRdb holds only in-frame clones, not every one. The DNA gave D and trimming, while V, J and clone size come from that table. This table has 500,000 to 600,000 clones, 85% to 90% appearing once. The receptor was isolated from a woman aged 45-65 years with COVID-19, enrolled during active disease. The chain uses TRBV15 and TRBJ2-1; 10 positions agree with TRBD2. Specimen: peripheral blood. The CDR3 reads CATSVQRGGGEQFF. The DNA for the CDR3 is TGTGCCACCAGCGTCCAGCGGGGGGGCGGTGAGCAGTTCTTC.